A selection of T cell receptor beta chains follows, all from one sample in a study of siplizumab effects on memory and regulatory T cells. Repertoires were generated with immunoSEQ multiplex PCR, while TCRdb's copy carries only in-frame clones and drops some. The sample yields about 56,000 clones, 95% to 98% seen once. Sequencing input: naive CD8+ T cells sorted from blood. All receptors derive from a human donor in good health. The CDR3 runs from the conserved cysteine through the conserved F or W. A D gene is named only where the DNA matches it firmly. A clone size is listed for some rows: how often the clone was seen (once, few, many), or a class if it is expanded.

j_call	clone_size	d_call	v_call	cdr3_aa	cdr3_nt
TRBJ2-7	NA	TRBD2	TRBV5-1	CASSIGLAETYEQYF	TGCGCCAGCAGCATAGGACTAGCGGAAACCTACGAGCAGTACTTC
TRBJ2-7	once	NA	TRBV14	CASSPHLGEQYF	TGTGCCAGCAGCCCCCACCTCGGCGAGCAGTACTTC
TRBJ1-2	NA	NA	TRBV4-2	CASSQDLGLPSDYGYTF	TGTGCCAGCAGCCAAGATCTGGGCCTCCCGAGCGACTATGGCTACACCTTC
TRBJ2-7	NA	NA	TRBV4-1	CASSQAPSQDEQYF	TGCGCCAGCAGCCAAGCCCCTAGCCAGGACGAGCAGTACTTC
TRBJ2-5	NA	NA	TRBV7-3	CASSLYDQETQYF	TGTGCCAGCAGCTTATACGACCAAGAGACCCAGTACTTC
TRBJ1-1	NA	NA	TRBV4-3	CASSQRNRADTEAFF	TGCGCCAGCAGCCAACGCAACAGGGCGGACACTGAAGCTTTCTTT
TRBJ2-2	NA	NA	TRBV19	CASSWDFANTGELFF	TGTGCCAGTAGTTGGGATTTCGCGAACACCGGGGAGCTGTTTTTT
TRBJ2-3	NA	NA	TRBV14	CASSQDQGSWLTF	TGTGCCAGCAGCCAAGATCAGGGGAGCTGGTTAACTTTT
TRBJ2-7	NA	TRBD2	TRBV27	CASSLSGRVYEQYF	TGTGCCAGCAGTTTGAGCGGGAGAGTATACGAGCAGTACTTC
TRBJ2-2	NA	TRBD1	TRBV27	CASSLGQGVGELFF	TGTGCCAGCAGTTTAGGACAGGGAGTCGGGGAGCTGTTTTTT
TRBJ1-4	NA	NA	TRBV4-2	CASSQERGESEKLFF	TGTGCCAGCAGCCAAGAGAGGGGGGAGAGCGAAAAACTGTTTTTT
TRBJ2-7	NA	NA	TRBV6-1	CASGGRTSPYEQYF	TGTGCCAGCGGGGGTCGGACAAGTCCCTACGAGCAGTACTTC
TRBJ2-3	NA	TRBD1	TRBV30	CAWSDGEGAASDTQYF	TGTGCCTGGAGTGATGGTGAGGGGGCCGCCTCGGATACGCAGTATTTT
TRBJ2-7	NA	NA	TRBV14	CASSPTDSYEQYF	TGTGCCAGCAGCCCCACGGATTCCTACGAGCAGTACTTC
TRBJ2-7	NA	NA	TRBV6-5	CASSPDTAYEQYF	TGTGCCAGCAGTCCGGATACAGCGTACGAGCAGTACTTC
TRBJ1-1	NA	TRBD1	TRBV18	CASSPDRGLHMNTEAFF	TGTGCCAGCTCACCTGACAGGGGGCTTCACATGAACACTGAAGCTTTCTTT
TRBJ2-3	NA	NA	TRBV30	CAWSVLKTDTQYF	TGTGCCTGGAGTGTACTGAAAACGGATACGCAGTATTTT
TRBJ2-5	NA	TRBD2	TRBV4-1	CASSQGSGGVLETQYF	TGCGCCAGCAGCCAAGGAAGCGGGGGAGTGTTGGAGACCCAGTACTTC
TRBJ2-1	few	TRBD2	TRBV5-1	CASSLDWDYYNEQFF	TGCGCCAGCAGCTTGGATTGGGACTACTACAATGAGCAGTTCTTC
TRBJ1-2	few	NA	TRBV6-6	CASSGADGYTF	TGTGCCAGCAGCGGGGCTGATGGCTACACCTTC
TRBJ2-1	once	TRBD1	TRBV19	CASSPDRGSYNEQFF	TGTGCCAGTAGCCCGGACAGGGGTTCCTACAATGAGCAGTTCTTC
TRBJ2-5	NA	NA	TRBV7-6	CASSPYPGPQETQYF	TGTGCCAGCAGCCCATATCCGGGCCCCCAAGAGACCCAGTACTTC
TRBJ1-1	NA	NA	TRBV6-1	CASSDPGFGTEAFF	TGTGCCAGCAGTGATCCGGGGTTTGGCACTGAAGCTTTCTTT
TRBJ2-2	NA	TRBD1	TRBV9	CASGQGGTGELFF	TGTGCCAGCGGACAGGGTGGCACCGGGGAGCTGTTTTTT
TRBJ2-2	NA	TRBD2	TRBV29-1	CSVGTSGYPTEELFF	TGCAGCGTTGGGACTAGCGGATACCCAACGGAGGAGCTGTTTTTT
TRBJ1-2	NA	NA	TRBV4-3	CASSQEGSSGTAYGYTF	TGCGCCAGCAGCCAAGAGGGTTCGTCCGGGACGGCATATGGCTACACCTTC
TRBJ2-1	NA	TRBD1	TRBV6-6	CASSDRDRVNEQFF	TGTGCCAGCAGTGACCGGGACAGGGTTAATGAGCAGTTCTTC
TRBJ2-7	NA	TRBD2	TRBV27	CASSLRSSGTPSYEQYF	TGTGCCAGCAGTTTAAGGAGTAGCGGGACCCCCTCCTACGAGCAGTACTTC
TRBJ2-2	NA	NA	TRBV19	CASMKGPGELFF	TGTGCCAGTATGAAGGGGCCCGGGGAGCTGTTTTTT